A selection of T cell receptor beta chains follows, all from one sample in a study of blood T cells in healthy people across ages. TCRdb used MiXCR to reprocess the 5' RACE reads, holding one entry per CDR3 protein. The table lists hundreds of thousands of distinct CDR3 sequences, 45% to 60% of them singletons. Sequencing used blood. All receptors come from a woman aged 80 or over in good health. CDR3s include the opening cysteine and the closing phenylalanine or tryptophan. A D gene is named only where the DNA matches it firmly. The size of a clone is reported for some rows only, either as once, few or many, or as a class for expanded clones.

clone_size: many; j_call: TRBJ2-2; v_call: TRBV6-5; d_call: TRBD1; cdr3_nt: TGTGCCAGCATAGGACAGGCCGGGGAGCTGTTTTTT; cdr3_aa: CASIGQAGELFF
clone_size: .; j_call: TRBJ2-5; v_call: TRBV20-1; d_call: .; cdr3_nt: TGCAGTGCTCCGAGCCCCCGGGACCGAGGTGCCTGGGAGACCCAGTACTTC; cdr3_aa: CSAPSPRDRGAWETQYF
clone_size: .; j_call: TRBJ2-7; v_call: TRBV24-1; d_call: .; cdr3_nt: TGTGCCACCAGTGATCCCGGGCCTGGGGGCCAATACGAGCAGTACTTC; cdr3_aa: CATSDPGPGGQYEQYF
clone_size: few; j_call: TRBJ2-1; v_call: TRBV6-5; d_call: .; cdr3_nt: TGTGCCAGCAGTTATGGTCCCATGAAGTTCTTC; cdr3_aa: CASSYGPMKFF
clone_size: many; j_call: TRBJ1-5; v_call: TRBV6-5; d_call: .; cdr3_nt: TGTGCCAGCAGTTCCAGCGTTTATAGCAATCAGCCCCAGCATTTT; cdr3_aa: CASSSSVYSNQPQHF
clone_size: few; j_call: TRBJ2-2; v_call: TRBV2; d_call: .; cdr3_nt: TGTGCCAGCAGTGAAACCGGGATTAACACCGGGGAGCTGTTTTTT; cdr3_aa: CASSETGINTGELFF
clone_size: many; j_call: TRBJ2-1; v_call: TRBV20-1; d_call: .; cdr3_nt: TGCAGTGCTAGAGACACGGTGGCCAATGAGCAGTTCTTC; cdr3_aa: CSARDTVANEQFF
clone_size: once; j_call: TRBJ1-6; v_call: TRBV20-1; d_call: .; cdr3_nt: TGCAGTGCCCCGCCGGGCAGGGGTAATTCACCCCTCCACTTT; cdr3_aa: CSAPPGRGNSPLHF
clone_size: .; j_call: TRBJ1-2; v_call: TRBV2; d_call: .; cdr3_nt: TGTGCCAGCTCCAAAGATGTCACAGGGCGCTATGGCTACACCTTC; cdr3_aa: CASSKDVTGRYGYTF
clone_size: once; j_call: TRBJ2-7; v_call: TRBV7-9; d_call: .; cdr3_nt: TGTGCCAGCAGCTTATTAGGGGTGCACGAGCAGTACTTC; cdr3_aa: CASSLLGVHEQYF
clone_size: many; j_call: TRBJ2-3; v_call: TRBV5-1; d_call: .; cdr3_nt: TGCGCCAGCAGGTCGACAGGATCGGCAGATACGCAGTATTTT; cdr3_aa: CASRSTGSADTQYF
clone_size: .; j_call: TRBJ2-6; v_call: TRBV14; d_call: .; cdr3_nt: TGTGCCAGCAGCCGGGGCGGGGCCCCAGAAACTGGGGCCAACGTCCTGACTTTC; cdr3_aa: CASSRGGAPETGANVLTF
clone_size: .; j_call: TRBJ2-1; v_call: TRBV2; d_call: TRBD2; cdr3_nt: TGTGCCAGCAGTGGAGCGGGAGGGTCTACAAATGAGCAGTTCTTC; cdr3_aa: CASSGAGGSTNEQFF
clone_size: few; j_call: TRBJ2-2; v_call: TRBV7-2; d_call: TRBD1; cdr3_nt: TGTGCCAGCAGCCGTTCGCAGGGGGCGAGCACCGGGGAGCTGTTTTTT; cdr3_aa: CASSRSQGASTGELFF
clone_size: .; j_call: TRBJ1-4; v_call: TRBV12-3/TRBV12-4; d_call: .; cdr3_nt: TGTGCCAGCAGCCTAAGTTGGGGGATAACTAATGAAAAACTGTTTTTT; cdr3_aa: CASSLSWGITNEKLFF
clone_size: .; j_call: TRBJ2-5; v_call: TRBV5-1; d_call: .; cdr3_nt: TGCGCCAGCAGCTTCGGGACGGCTCAAGAGACCCAGTACTTC; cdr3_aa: CASSFGTAQETQYF
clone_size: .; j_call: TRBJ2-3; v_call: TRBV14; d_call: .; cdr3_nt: TGTGCTAGCAGCCAAGATATCAAGCCCACAGATACGCAGTATTTT; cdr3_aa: CASSQDIKPTDTQYF
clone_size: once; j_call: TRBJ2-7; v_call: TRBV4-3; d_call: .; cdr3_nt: TGCGCCAGCAGCCAAGAACGAGCCCTCTTCTACGAGCAGTACTTC; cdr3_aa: CASSQERALFYEQYF
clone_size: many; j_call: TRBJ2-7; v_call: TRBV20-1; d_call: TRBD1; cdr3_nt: TGCAGTGCTTCCGGGACAGGGCTCTACGAGCAGTACTTC; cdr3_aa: CSASGTGLYEQYF
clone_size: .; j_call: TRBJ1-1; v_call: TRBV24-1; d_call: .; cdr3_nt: TGTGCCACCATGGTGAGCACTGAAGCTTTCTTT; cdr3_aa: CATMVSTEAFF
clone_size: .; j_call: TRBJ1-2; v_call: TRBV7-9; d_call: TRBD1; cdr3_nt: TGTGCCAGCAGCTTACGGGACAGGGACGCAGACTATGGCTACACCTTC; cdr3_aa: CASSLRDRDADYGYTF
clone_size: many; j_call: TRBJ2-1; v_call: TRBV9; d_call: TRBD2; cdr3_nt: TGTGCCAGCAGCGATAGCGGGAGTATCTACAATGAGCAGTTCTTC; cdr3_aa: CASSDSGSIYNEQFF
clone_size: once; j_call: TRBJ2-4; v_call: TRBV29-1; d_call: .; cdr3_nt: TGCAGCGTTGAAGTTGGAGGACCCCAGTACTTC; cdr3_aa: CSVEVGGPQYF
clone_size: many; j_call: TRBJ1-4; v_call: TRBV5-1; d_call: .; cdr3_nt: TGCGCCAGCAGCTTTGGTGGGGCCTCTAATGAAAAACTGTTTTTT; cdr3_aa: CASSFGGASNEKLFF
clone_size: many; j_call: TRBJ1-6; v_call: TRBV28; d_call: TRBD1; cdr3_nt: TGTGCCAGCAGTCGACAGGGAGGATTGGATTCACCCCTCCACTTT; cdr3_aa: CASSRQGGLDSPLHF
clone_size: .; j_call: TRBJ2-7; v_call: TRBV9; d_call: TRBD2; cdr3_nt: TGTGCCAGCAGCGTAGGGTTCGGTAGCGGGGCCCGGGAGCAGTACTTC; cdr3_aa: CASSVGFGSGAREQYF
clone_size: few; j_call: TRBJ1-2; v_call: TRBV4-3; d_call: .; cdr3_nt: TGCGCCAGCAGCCAAGAATTGGTCAGAATAAATGGCTACACCTTC; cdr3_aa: CASSQELVRINGYTF
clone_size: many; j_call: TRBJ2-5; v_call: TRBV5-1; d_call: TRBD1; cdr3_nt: TGCGCCAGCAGGACGACAGGGATGGAGACCCAGTACTTC; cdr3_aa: CASRTTGMETQYF